This T cell receptor (beta chain) was sequenced for a study of cytomegalovirus exposure and HLA in healthy donors (dated by TCRdb to about 2017). Broadly, across the study: An earlier analysis of several hundred of the donors reported 250 to 300 Gb of sequence data and 95 million to 140 million unique TCR beta sequences obtained from 150 million to 200 million T cells. An early release that covered around 590 HLA-typed donors contained 250 to 350 gigabases of sequencing data and about 93 million unique TCR sequences. Among the approximately 400 genotyped donors, around 81% belonged to the genetic ancestry cluster associated with self-reported Caucasian donors. The aim of the study was to test whether cataloging public T cell receptors could identify signatures of past pathogen exposure. The study used immunosequencing to profile the T cell repertoires of 666 subjects and linked those repertoires to cytomegalovirus serostatus. A separate validation cohort of some 130 different subjects was used in addition to the roughly 620-subject first cohort. High-throughput TCR immunosequencing, statistical association of individual TCRs with disease status, and machine learning were combined to predict cytomegalovirus infection status. To study patterns of TCR occurrence, a later analysis re-analyzed previously published TCR beta repertoires from 666 donors and added high-resolution HLA genotyping. The later analysis used no new phenotypic data to find candidate immune exposures, relying instead on TCR beta sequences and their occurrence across donors. An earlier analysis of several hundred of the donors applied high-throughput TCR beta sequencing to assess whether each TCR beta V gene segment acted as functional or pseudogenic. Donor age, sex, ethnicity and CMV serostatus were collected together with the repertoire data. A later genetic analysis used genome-wide SNP genotypes for about 60% of the roughly 670 donors, treating that subset as a discovery cohort. All discovery cohort repertoires had been generated using a single sequencing platform. Both class I and class II loci were covered by HLA typing, at four-digit resolution. The number of donors typed differed by locus, with roughly 629-640 for A, B, C, DRB1 and DQB1, over 500 for DQA1, nearly 610 for DPA1, and around 460 for DPB1. About five DR-DQ haplotypes were treated as single units for association and clustering because of strong linkage in the cohort. Among around 400 genotyped donors of the cohort, an average of roughly 230,000 unique TCR beta nucleotide sequences was sequenced per donor, of which roughly 18% were non-productive.

A distance of 10 bases separates the germline ends of V and J, which lose 1 base and 3 bases respectively. The CDR3 runs 14 residues from the cysteine to the phenylalanine. Only the CDR3 region is kept as DNA, spanning 42 bases read in frame from base 1. From a lookup of the germline V gene, CDR1 and CDR2 are LGHNA and YSLEER. This clone was recorded a few times. This receptor's antigen is unknown. No much larger clone exists at a distance of one base, and base qualities are not known. In total, around 600 healthy bone marrow donors made up the cohort. At the time of sampling, all cohort members were nominally healthy, though unrecorded immune exposures were likely present. The donor was CMV seronegative and belonged to the group of roughly 330 seronegative cohort members. A peripheral blood sample was provided by each donor, and peripheral blood mononuclear cells were used for TCR beta sequencing. Genomic DNA extraction from the blood cell samples was performed with the Qiagen DNeasy Blood Extraction Kit.

Libraries were made using the immunoSEQ multiplex PCR assay. A mixture of 60 forward primers for TCR Vbeta segments and 13 reverse primers for TCR Jbeta segments was used in the multiplex PCR. The CDR3 region of rearranged TCR beta genes was amplified from genomic DNA by a multiplex PCR assay. On the Illumina HiSeq System, the amplified TCR beta libraries were sequenced as 87-base-pair reads. The study's processing was this. In a later analysis, approximately 74 million unique TCR beta chains were counted across the approximately 640 repertoires, and approximately 11 million of these chains were shared by at least two donors. A nearest-neighbor algorithm error-corrected the raw reads and collapsed the reads into unique sequences, merging closely related sequences to remove PCR and sequencing errors. CDR3 sequences were aligned to IMGT reference sequences to assign V, D and J gene segments. For a sequence to be retained, at least a six-nucleotide match to both a V gene segment and a J gene segment was required. Rearrangements were called productive when the CDR3 lacked stop codons and stayed in frame with V and J; all others were non-productive. Following IMGT convention, CDR3 was defined as the stretch from the second conserved V-encoded cysteine to the conserved J-encoded phenylalanine. In an earlier analysis of more than 550 of the donors, sequences lacking an unambiguous match to a single V gene segment were excluded. In an earlier analysis of approximately 500 of the donors, a V segment was called functional when productive rearrangements were above 56.7%, and segregating when the standard deviation between donors exceeded 5%. A statistical classification framework was developed to diagnose cytomegalovirus status using the catalog of TCR beta chain sequences. In a later analysis, V and J genes were assigned by comparing TCR nucleotide sequences against IMGT/GENE-DB human TR gene sequences. A later analysis assigned CDR3 sequences and most-parsimonious VDJ recombination scenarios with the TCRdist pipeline. In a later analysis, each TCR beta chain was defined by its CDR3 amino acid sequence together with its V-gene family, and reads without a unique V-gene family were excluded. As a way to deal with suspected cross-contamination and a sequencing artifact, a later analysis dropped hundreds of nucleotide sequences that were highly shared and had low generation probability. In a later analysis, a clonal expansion index was calculated for each public chain from normalized within-repertoire ranks of inferred template counts. Generation probabilities in a later analysis came from a VDJ recombination model fitted to out-of-frame rearrangements, and those results were checked against IGoR. In a later analysis, TCR-TCR, TCR-HLA and TCR-CMV co-occurrence was scored with hypergeometric tests, and a repertoire-size bias correction was applied to TCR pairs. In a later analysis, false discovery rates were estimated by permuting HLA or CMV assignments 20 times. In a later analysis, co-occurring TCRs were grouped using DBSCAN, and TCRdist sequence similarity was added for clustering within HLA-allele-positive subsets. For co-occurrence clustering, repertoires with fewer than 30,000 or more than 120,000 public chains were excluded, along with five or six repertoires with anomalous nucleotide sharing. Not all clones reach the TCRdb copy of this immuneACCESS table, which keeps in-frame sequences only. Checked studies attribute under half of the gap to unresolved V genes and leave the rest unexplained. V and J calls and clone size are given by that table; D and trimming were obtained from the DNA. The sample data list about 150,000 clones, and around 80% of these were observed just once. The ten largest clonotypes hold approximately 2.2% of the sample.

What the work shows at the level of the full study, not this receptor alone: A later analysis reported that several top co-occurrence clusters appeared linked to parvovirus B19, influenza, CMV and Epstein-Barr virus. Roughly uniform sequencing depth across donors was assumed in presence/absence analyses, although this assumption may not hold. A later genetic analysis reported fewer N-insertions in productive TCRs among donors in an Asian-associated ancestry cluster than the roughly 670-donor mean. Because the 87-base-pair reads could not distinguish some IMGT-functional V segments, including TRBV6-2 and TRBV6-3, those segments were excluded. A group of highly shared sequence variants was considered likely to be a technical artifact of the sequencing pipeline. A further reported finding was that TCR beta sequences accurately predicted the HLA-A and HLA-B alleles for most subjects in the first cohort. V-gene and J-gene trimming of TCR beta chains was associated with a missense DCLRE1C variant in a later genetic analysis, and the association was replicated in an independent cohort. According to the authors, the approach could potentially be generalized to other disease states and immunological phenotypes. According to a later analysis, most CMV-associated TCR beta chains appeared to be HLA-restricted, and the HLA associations seemed to be driven largely by CMV exposure. When HLA alleles, especially DR and DQ, strongly co-occurred, attributing TCR associations to individual alleles was difficult. CMV serostatus was the only immune exposure information available for the cohort. Specific HLA alleles were associated with around 18,000 TCR beta sequences at a false discovery rate of 0.05 in a later analysis. Broadly in line with IMGT annotations, most TCR beta V segments showed up in productive rearrangements about 90% or about 30% of the time in an earlier analysis of several hundred of the donors. A few of the identified cytomegalovirus-associated TCR beta chains were confirmed in vitro to be specific for cytomegalovirus antigens. The study gave a list of 150 to 200 TCR beta chains associated with cytomegalovirus. A later analysis found that HLA-associated TCR beta chains were more clonally expanded and had lower generation probabilities than equally common non-associated chains. In a later analysis, TCR association rates were found to vary across HLA loci, with the most associated TCRs seen for DRB1 alleles and the fewest for HLA-C alleles. Because some donors lacked HLA typing at each locus, the association tests relied only on the typed subset. While some public TCRs were present in many individuals, most TCR sequences turned up only very rarely across donors. Correlated functional status among segregating V segments might reflect linkage disequilibrium, but an unknown experimental factor could not be ruled out. Because counts were too low, about 18 rarely observed V segments, including chromosome 9 orphons, were excluded from the earlier analysis of about 500 of the donors. Cytomegalovirus status was reported to be diagnosed by the classifier with high specificity and sensitivity in both the original and validation cohorts. This cohort had only TCR beta chains sequenced, and the lack of alpha or paired-chain data limited which features could be detected.

The origin of this receptor is a male donor in good health and CMV-seronegative. Sequencing used PBMCs. This chain is built from TRBV4-3 and TRBJ2-7; TRBD1 is perhaps the D gene, given 6 matching bases. CDR3 protein: CASSQGGLGYEQYF. The nucleotide sequence is given as TGCGCCAGCAGCCAAGGGGGGCTTGGCTACGAGCAGTACTTC.